Listed below are T cell receptor beta chains from one sample, sequenced in a study of T cells in Graves' hyperthyroidism and ophthalmopathy. TCRdb redid the calling of the multiplex PCR reads with MiXCR, one entry per CDR3 protein. The table lists 300,000 to 450,000 distinct CDR3 sequences, 14% to 15% of them singletons. The specimen was blood. Receptors originate from a woman in her twenties or thirties with Graves' hyperthyroidism. The CDR3 runs from the conserved cysteine through the conserved F or W. The order of the fields is D gene, V gene, clone size, J gene, CDR3 DNA, CDR3 protein. D genes are given only for firm matches. Rows give clone size only sometimes, using once, few, many, or a class for an expanded clone.

>TRBD2|TRBV6-2/TRBV6-3|.|TRBJ2-7
TGTGCCAGCAGGCCCCGGGCTAGCGGGAGTCAATACGAGCAGTACTTC
CASRPRASGSQYEQYF
>TRBD2|TRBV28|many|TRBJ2-7
TGTGCCAGCAGTTCCCGCCGACTAGCGGGATCCTACGAGCAGTACTTC
CASSSRRLAGSYEQYF
>.|TRBV18|many|TRBJ2-7
TGTGCCAGCTCACCGCCAGGGGGGTTCGAGCAGTACTTC
CASSPPGGFEQYF
>.|TRBV18|many|TRBJ2-5
TGTGCCAGCTCACTCGGGACGTGGGAGACCCAGTACTTC
CASSLGTWETQYF
>.|TRBV30|many|TRBJ2-1
TGTGCCTGGAGTGTGTCAGGGGACGGGCAGTTCTTC
CAWSVSGDGQFF
>.|TRBV11-2|many|TRBJ1-1
TGTGCCAGCAGCTTAGTCCTGGGGGCCACTGAAGCTTTCTTT
CASSLVLGATEAFF
>TRBD1|TRBV5-5|few|TRBJ1-5
TGTGCCAGCAGCCCATGGGACAGGGGTAGCAATCAGCCCCAGCATTTT
CASSPWDRGSNQPQHF
>TRBD1|TRBV7-2|.|TRBJ2-1
TGTGCCAGCAGCCCCTCCGGGACAGGGGAGTACAATGAGCAGTTCTTC
CASSPSGTGEYNEQFF
>.|TRBV28|many|TRBJ1-5
TGTGCCAGCGTCCATGGGGGGTATGGCAATCAGCCCCAGCATTTT
CASVHGGYGNQPQHF
>TRBD1|TRBV28|many|TRBJ2-7
TGTGCCAGCAGGACCGGGACAGGGACCTACGAGCAGTACTTC
CASRTGTGTYEQYF
>.|TRBV12-3/TRBV12-4|.|TRBJ2-7
TGTGCCAGCAGTTTAGAGTATATCTCCTACGAGCAGTACTTC
CASSLEYISYEQYF
>TRBD1|TRBV10-3|.|TRBJ1-2
TGTGCCATCGCACCGGGACAGACACCGATTAACTATGGCTACACCTTC
CAIAPGQTPINYGYTF
>.|TRBV20-1|many|TRBJ1-1
TGCAGTGCTAGAGAGGATCCTAACACTGAAGCTTTCTTT
CSAREDPNTEAFF
>.|TRBV2|many|TRBJ1-6
TGTGCCAGCAGGGGCGACAGGACCGGGTCACCCCTCCACTTT
CASRGDRTGSPLHF
>.|TRBV5-1|few|TRBJ2-5
TGCGCCAGCAGCCCGGGACTGCCAGGGGAGACCCAGTACTTC
CASSPGLPGETQYF
>.|TRBV2|many|TRBJ1-2
TGTGCCAGCAGTGAACGGAACTATGGCTACACCTTC
CASSERNYGYTF
>.|TRBV6-1|.|TRBJ2-6
TGTGCCAGCAAACTATACACGTCTGGGGCCAACGTCCTGACTTTC
CASKLYTSGANVLTF
>TRBD2|TRBV6-1|many|TRBJ2-3
TGTGCCAGCAGCACTTCCTGGACTAGCGGGAGCACAGATACGCAGTATTTT
CASSTSWTSGSTDTQYF
>.|TRBV29-1|.|TRBJ2-2
TGCAGCGTTGAGGCGACGGCGAACACCGGGGAGCTGTTTTTT
CSVEATANTGELFF
>TRBD2|TRBV7-9|many|TRBJ2-7
TGTGCCAGCAGCTTAGTAGTTGCGGGGGGCAACGAGCAGTACTTC
CASSLVVAGGNEQYF
>TRBD2|TRBV28|many|TRBJ2-7
TGTGCCAGCAGACTACGACTAGCGGGAGCCTACGAGCAGTACTTC
CASRLRLAGAYEQYF
>.|TRBV27|few|TRBJ2-2
TGTGCCAGCACCTTCACCGGGGAGCTGTTTTTT
CASTFTGELFF
>.|TRBV19|.|TRBJ2-4
TGTGCCAGTAGTAGGTCCGTTGGGACTGCCAAAAACATTCAGTACTTC
CASSRSVGTAKNIQYF
>.|TRBV30|many|TRBJ1-1
TGTGCCTGGAGGGGACAGAACACTGAAGCTTTCTTT
CAWRGQNTEAFF
>.|TRBV20-1|many|TRBJ2-7
TGCAGTGCTAGCGGGACTTTCTCCTACGAGCAGTACTTC
CSASGTFSYEQYF
>TRBD1|TRBV28|many|TRBJ2-7
TGTGCCAGCAGCCCTCCGGGACAGGGGTCTCCCGAGCAGTACTTC
CASSPPGQGSPEQYF
>.|TRBV10-2|few|TRBJ2-7
TGCGCCAGCAGTGATATCGACAGGTCCGAGCAGTACTTC
CASSDIDRSEQYF
>.|TRBV13|many|TRBJ2-7
TGTGCCAGCAGGCTTAGAGGGGGCGAGCAGTACTTC
CASRLRGGEQYF
>.|TRBV19|.|TRBJ2-7
TGTGCCAGTACTCGCAGGGGAGGGAACGAGCAGTACTTC
CASTRRGGNEQYF
>.|TRBV18|many|TRBJ1-1
TGTGCCAGCTCCCCGAGGGGGATCGACACTGAAGCTTTCTTT
CASSPRGIDTEAFF
>.|TRBV7-9|few|TRBJ1-5
TGTGCCAGCAGCCCCTGGACCACCGGCGGGCCCCAGCATTTT
CASSPWTTGGPQHF
>TRBD2|TRBV7-3|.|TRBJ2-3
TGTGCCAGCAGCCTGGGTTTGGGGGAGGGTAGCACAGATACGCAGTATTTT
CASSLGLGEGSTDTQYF
>.|TRBV30|many|TRBJ1-5
TGTGCCTGGAGTGCTGGAGGGGATCAGCCCCAGCATTTT
CAWSAGGDQPQHF
>.|TRBV12-3/TRBV12-4|.|TRBJ2-2
TGTGCCAGCAGTTCATCCCGTTGGGGCAGCGGGGAGCTGTTTTTT
CASSSSRWGSGELFF
>.|TRBV28|many|TRBJ2-1
TGTGCCAGCAGTTTACCGGGACTCGGCGATGAGCAGTTCTTC
CASSLPGLGDEQFF
>.|TRBV6-1|.|TRBJ1-5
TGTGCCAGCAGTGAAGAGGTGGGGGCGAGGTTAAACCCTCTAGGCAATCAGCCCCAGCATTTT
CASSEEVGARLNPLGNQPQHF
>TRBD1|TRBV28|once|TRBJ1-1
TGTGCCAGCAGTTTCGACCGGGACAGGGTTATGAACACTGAAGCTTTCTTT
CASSFDRDRVMNTEAFF
>TRBD2|TRBV12-5|few|TRBJ2-2
TGTGCTAGTGGTTTCTACCTTAGCGGGAGTGATCGCACCGGGGAGCTGTTTTTT
CASGFYLSGSDRTGELFF
>TRBD1|TRBV28|few|TRBJ1-2
TGTGCCAGCAGTTTTAAGAAGGGGACAGGCGCCCTTTCCAAGGGCTACACCTTC
CASSFKKGTGALSKGYTF
>TRBD2|TRBV9|many|TRBJ2-1
TGTGCCAGCAGCGTAGAAAGCGGGAGCGGTTACAATGAGCAGTTCTTC
CASSVESGSGYNEQFF
>.|TRBV28|many|TRBJ2-7
TGTGCCAGCAGTCTGAAAGAAATGGGGAGCTCCTACGAGCAGTACTTC
CASSLKEMGSSYEQYF
>.|TRBV11-3|.|TRBJ2-2
TGTGCCAGCAGCTTAGATGAACAGTCCGGGGAGCTGTTTTTT
CASSLDEQSGELFF
>TRBD2|TRBV28|many|TRBJ2-1
TGTGCCAGCGTCATGCCGGGACTAGCGGGAGTTGAGCAGTTCTTC
CASVMPGLAGVEQFF
>.|TRBV27|few|TRBJ1-5
TGTGCCAGCAGTTTAACAGTCCTCAATCAGCCCCAGCATTTT
CASSLTVLNQPQHF
>TRBD1|TRBV5-1|.|TRBJ1-4
TGCGCCAGCAGCTCAGGGACAGTTCAGAATGAAAAACTGTTTTTT
CASSSGTVQNEKLFF
>.|TRBV10-1|.|TRBJ2-1
TGCGCCAGCAGTGCTCAGGGCAATGAGCAGTTCTTC
CASSAQGNEQFF
>TRBD1|TRBV3-1|many|TRBJ1-1
TGTGCCAGCTTCCGACAGGGGGGCACTGAAGCTTTCTTT
CASFRQGGTEAFF
>TRBD1|TRBV6-1|many|TRBJ2-5
TGTGCCAGCAGTGAATACGTTGGACAGGGACAAGAGACCCAGTACTTC
CASSEYVGQGQETQYF
>TRBD1|TRBV12-5|few|TRBJ2-2
TGTGCTAGTTGTACAGGGGCGGGCGGGGAGCTGTTTTTT
CASCTGAGGELFF
>.|TRBV2|.|TRBJ2-1
TGTGCCAGCAAGGGTCAGGCCAGTGAGCAGTTCTTC
CASKGQASEQFF
>.|TRBV28|few|TRBJ1-1
TGTGCCAGCAGTTACGGGGGGCTTAGCACTGAAGCTTTCTTT
CASSYGGLSTEAFF
>.|TRBV7-6|.|TRBJ2-1
TGTGCCAGCAGCCGTCTAGCTAACGGGGACAATGAGCAGTTCTTC
CASSRLANGDNEQFF